Following are 22 T cell receptor beta chains from one sample sequenced in a study of blood T cell repertoires in COVID-19. The data were produced by immunoSEQ multiplex PCR, yet TCRdb's version contains in-frame clones alone and is incomplete. Among around 500,000 clones listed, 75% to 90% were seen once. Sample: peripheral blood. Every receptor here comes from a human donor in a cohort sampled during active COVID-19.

The rearrangement joins TRBV7-3 to TRBJ2-5, with D maybe TRBD1 (5 bases). Germline assignment: CDR1 SGHTA and CDR2 FQGTGA. V was pared by 3 bases and J by 6 bases, with 11 bases between. The CDR3 has 13 residues. The CDR3 nucleotides read TGTGCCAGCAGCTTCGACAGTAGCCAGACCCAGTACTTC. Translation: CASSFDSSQTQYF.

The V gene is TRBV9, the J gene TRBJ2-2, with D possibly being TRBD2 (5 bases). Germline CDR1 reads SGDLS; CDR2 reads YYNGEE. The CDR3 is made up of 15 amino acids. Trimming stripped 1 base from V and 5 bases from J, with 12 bases between. The chain's CDR3 is CASSVFPSWTGELFF. The CDR3 DNA follows: TGTGCCAGCAGCGTATTCCCTAGCTGGACCGGGGAGCTGTTTTTT.

The chain combines TRBV9 with TRBJ1-1; TRBD1 matches 9 bases. The V gene's germline CDR1 is SGDLS and CDR2 YYNGEE. V was clipped by 3 bases and J by 2 bases; unmatched bases: 8. CDR3 size: 16 residues. The CDR3 region has the DNA TGTGCCAGCAGCGCCGCCGGGACAGGGCATAACACTGAAGCTTTCTTT. Translating gives CASSAAGTGHNTEAFF.

The V gene is TRBV2, the J gene TRBJ2-3; D is unclear. Looked up from germline, CDR1 is SNHLY and CDR2 is FYNNEI. The CDR3 is made up of 11 amino acids. V shed 6 bases and J shed 2 bases, with 3 bases lying between them. The CDR3 region is CASRYTDTQYF. For the CDR3, the DNA is TGTGCCAGCAGGTACACAGATACGCAGTATTTT.

The rearrangement joins TRBV25-1 to TRBJ1-2, with a weak D call TRBD1 (5 bases). V dropped 3 bases and J dropped 6 bases, with 14 bases sitting between them. The CDR3 is 14 amino acids. Germline lookup yields CDR1 MGHDK and CDR2 SYGVNS. The CDR3 spells CASSDGGFFHGYTF. The CDR3 DNA reads as TGTGCCAGCAGTGACGGGGGGTTCTTCCATGGCTACACCTTC.

The rearrangement uses TRBV20-1 and TRBJ1-1, with D hard to call. V was cut by 3 bases and J by 1 base, with 12 bases left in between. This CDR3 region has 14 residues. Germline CDR1 is DFQATT and CDR2 is SNEGSKA (reference sequence). The DNA for the CDR3 is TGCAGTGCTAGTAAGAGTCCGTGGAACACTGAAGCTTTCTTT. Its protein is CSASKSPWNTEAFF.

The chain employs TRBV18 and TRBJ2-3, with D perhaps matching TRBD2 (5 bases). V lost 5 bases to trimming and J lost 0 bases, with 9 bases between them. The CDR3 runs 14 residues. The V gene's germline CDR1 is KGHSH and CDR2 LQKENI. CDR3 region: CASSVATSTDTQYF. The CDR3, as DNA: TGTGCCAGCTCAGTAGCGACTAGCACAGATACGCAGTATTTT.

The rearrangement uses TRBV3-1 (or the pseudogene TRBV3-2) and TRBJ2-2; 8 bases align to TRBD2. The CDR3 has 16 amino acids. Germline V gives CDR1 LGHDT, CDR2 YNNKEL (reference sequence). V lost 1 base to trimming and J lost 1 base; unmatched junction nucleotides: 2. The CDR3 DNA is TGTGCCAGCAGCCAAGCAACTAGCGGGAACACCGGGGAGCTGTTTTTT. Translation: CASSQATSGNTGELFF.

The rearrangement joins TRBV5-1 to TRBJ1-1; TRBD1 matches 8 bases. CDR1 and CDR2 (germline): SGHRS, YFSETQ. This CDR3 contains 16 residues. The junction had 11 bases not matched to a gene; V was cut back by 2 bases and J by 5 bases. The CDR3 region has the DNA TGCGCCAGCAGCTTCCCACAGGGGGAAGGGAAAACTGAAGCTTTCTTT. Its translation is CASSFPQGEGKTEAFF.

The chain couples TRBV30 to TRBJ1-5; D is unresolved. CDR3 size: 14 residues. Trimming left V 0 bases short and J 4 bases short, with 10 bases between. Germline CDR1 and CDR2: GTSNPN and SVGIG (reference sequence). CDR3 region: CAWSVTERNQPQHF. CDR3 nucleotide sequence: TGTGCCTGGAGTGTAACAGAAAGAAATCAGCCCCAGCATTTT.

The J gene is TRBJ2-3, the V gene TRBV5-1, with unresolved D. The CDR3 consists of 13 residues. CDR1 is SGHRS and CDR2 is YFSETQ in the germline V gene. V dropped 6 bases and J dropped 0 bases, with 8 bases sitting between them. The CDR3 loop reads CASKTTSTDTQYF. The CDR3 nucleotides are TGCGCCAGCAAAACCACTAGCACAGATACGCAGTATTTT.

The chain recombines TRBV18 with TRBJ1-6; no firm D call. The CDR3 has 16 residues. CDR1 KGHSH and CDR2 LQKENI come from the germline V gene. V was trimmed by 5 bases and J by 0 bases, leaving 11 bases between them. The CDR3, as DNA: TGTGCCAGCTCAGCTTCGGAGGGCTCCTATAATTCACCCCTCCACTTT. It translates to CASSASEGSYNSPLHF.

This chain connects TRBV28 to TRBJ1-4, with D perhaps matching TRBD1 (5 bases). The CDR3 sequence is 16 residues long. Trimming removed 5 bases at V and 5 bases at J, with 18 bases between. CDR1 and CDR2 from the germline V gene are MDHEN and SYDVKM. CDR3 bases: TGTGCCAGCAGTCAGGGCCAAGGGCCCGTCAATGAAAAACTGTTTTTT. This encodes CASSQGQGPVNEKLFF.

This clone was seen repeatedly, ten times or more. The chain carries TRBV7-9 and TRBJ2-1; 10 bases are shared with TRBD2. The V segment lost 2 bases and the J segment 9 bases; nucleotides outside the gene matches: 13. Germline V lookup: CDR1 SEHNR, CDR2 FQNEAQ (reference sequence). The CDR3 spans 17 residues. In nucleotides, the CDR3 is TGTGCCAGCAGCTTATTCGCCTATAGCGGGAGGAGTAGTGAGCAGTTCTTC. Its protein is CASSLFAYSGRSSEQFF. Filled out from reference TRBV7-9 and TRBJ2-1, the complete variable domain reads DTGVSQNPRHKITKRGQNVTFRCDPISEHNRLYWYRQTLGQGPEFLTYFQNEAQLEKSRLLSDRFSAERPKGSFSTLEIQRTEQGDSAMYLCASSLFAYSGRSSEQFFGPGTRLTVL.

The gene calls are TRBV11-2 and TRBJ2-7; unclear D gene. V lost 2 bases and J 2 bases, leaving 16 bases between the germline ends. Germline loops: CDR1 SGHAT, CDR2 FQNNGV. The CDR3 length is 16 residues. CDR3 sequence reads: CASSLMVQAPAYEQYF. In DNA form, the CDR3 reads TGTGCCAGCAGCTTAATGGTGCAGGCCCCAGCCTACGAGCAGTACTTC.

The chain uses TRBV10-3 and TRBJ1-2, with D perhaps matching TRBD1 (5 bases). Germline CDR1 and CDR2: ENHRY and SYGVKD. There are 15 residues in the CDR3. Between the trimmed V and J ends, which lost 8 bases and 2 bases, there was a span of 18 bases. In nucleotides, the CDR3 is TGTGCCATCGGAAAAGGCGGGACGGTCAACTATGGCTACACCTTC. Translating it yields CAIGKGGTVNYGYTF.

The chain is built from TRBV9 and TRBJ2-3; TRBD2 might be the D (6 bases). CDR3 length: 16 residues. The germline CDR1 and CDR2 sequences are SGDLS and YYNGEE. Deletions cut 0 bases from V and 5 bases from J, with 16 bases between. The CDR3: CASSVGASRGIDTQYF. CDR3 in DNA: TGTGCCAGCAGCGTAGGTGCTAGTCGGGGGATAGATACGCAGTATTTT.

This clone was detected once. The V and J genes are TRBV5-6 and TRBJ2-7; 10 bases are a match to TRBD1. Losses at the gene ends were 2 bases for V and 3 bases for J; bases not matched to a gene: 5. Germline V gives CDR1 SGHDT, CDR2 YYEEEE. This CDR3 contains 15 residues. For the CDR3, the DNA is TGTGCCAGCAGCTTCGACAGGGGGCTGAGCTACGAGCAGTACTTC. It is translated as CASSFDRGLSYEQYF. The whole variable domain, filled in from reference TRBV5-6 and TRBJ2-7, reads DAGVTQSPTHLIKTRGQQVTLRCSPKSGHDTVSWYQQALGQGPQFIFQYYEEEERQRGNFPDRFSGHQFPNYSSELNVNALLLGDSALYLCASSFDRGLSYEQYFGPGTRLTVT.

The CDR3 protein is CASGDIYALSGGYTF. The CDR3 DNA reads as TGTGCCTCTGGAGATATATATGCCTTGTCCGGGGGCTACACCTTC. The chain couples TRBV30 to TRBJ1-2; the D is unclear. With 7 bases removed from V and 8 bases from J, the gap between germline ends came to 26 bases. The germline CDR1 and CDR2 sequences are GTSNPN and SVGIG (reference sequence). CDR3 length equals 15 residues.

J is TRBJ2-2 and V is TRBV18, with a tentative D call TRBD2 (6 bases). The CDR3 spans 16 residues. Germline CDR1 and CDR2: KGHSH and LQKENI. The V end was cut by 2 bases, the J end by 3 bases, with 13 bases between. CDR3 sequence reads: CASSPDGGVDTGELFF. CDR3 nucleotides: TGTGCCAGCTCACCAGACGGAGGGGTGGACACCGGGGAGCTGTTTTTT.

This clone has a handful of counts. The V gene is TRBV3-1 (or the pseudogene TRBV3-2), the J gene TRBJ1-1; the D gene is possibly TRBD1 (6 bases). This CDR3 is built from 15 residues. Germline V CDR1 and CDR2: LGHDT, YNNKEL (reference sequence). The V end was cut by 4 bases, the J end by 1 base, with 13 bases between. The CDR3 DNA follows: TGTGCCAGCAGCCCAGGGGCTCGAGGGAACACTGAAGCTTTCTTT. Protein: CASSPGARGNTEAFF.

The chain links TRBV6-2 or TRBV6-3 to TRBJ2-2; possible D gene TRBD1, 6 bases. Germline loops: CDR1 MNHEY, CDR2 SVGEGT. Trimming shortened V by 5 bases and J by 5 bases, and 24 bases separated the two germline ends. The CDR3 has 18 residues. As DNA, the CDR3 is TGTGCCAGCAGTCAACAGGGTCGAGCCGGATGGATAACCGGGGAGCTGTTTTTT. It encodes CASSQQGRAGWITGELFF.